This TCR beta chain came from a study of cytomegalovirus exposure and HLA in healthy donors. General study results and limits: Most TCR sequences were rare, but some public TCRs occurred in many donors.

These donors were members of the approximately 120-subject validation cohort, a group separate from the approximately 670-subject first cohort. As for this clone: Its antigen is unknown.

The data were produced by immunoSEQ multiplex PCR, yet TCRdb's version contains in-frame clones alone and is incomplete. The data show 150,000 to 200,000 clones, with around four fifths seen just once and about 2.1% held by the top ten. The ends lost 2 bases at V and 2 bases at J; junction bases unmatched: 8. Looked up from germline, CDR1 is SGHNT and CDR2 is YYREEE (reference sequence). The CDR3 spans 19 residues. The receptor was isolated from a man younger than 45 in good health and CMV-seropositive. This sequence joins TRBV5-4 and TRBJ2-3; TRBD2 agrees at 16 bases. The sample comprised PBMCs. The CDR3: CASSLGTSGGAPLTDTQYF. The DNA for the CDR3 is TGTGCCAGCAGCTTAGGGACTAGCGGGGGGGCCCCCCTCACAGATACGCAGTATTTT.